This T cell receptor beta chain came from a study of blood T cell repertoires in COVID-19. Trimming shortened V by 0 bases and J by 0 bases, and 9 bases separated the two germline ends. CDR1 and CDR2 from the germline V gene are GTSNPN and SVGIG (reference sequence). There are 15 residues in the CDR3. TCRdb's table, derived via immunoSEQ multiplex PCR, lists solely in-frame clones and lacks some. The data contain roughly 200,000 clones, 75% to 90% of them singletons. The sample was PBMCs or T cells enriched from blood (not recorded which). The receptor's source is a woman in her thirties who had been exposed to COVID-19. The rearrangement links TRBV30 to TRBJ1-3, with D possibly matching TRBD1 (6 bases). The CDR3 coding sequence is TGTGCCTGGAGTGTAGGGACAAGCTCTGGAAACACCATATATTTT. Its protein product is CAWSVGTSSGNTIYF.